The 27 T cell receptor beta chains listed next were all sequenced from one sample in a study of T cell repertoires in cytomegalovirus infection (dated by TCRdb to between 2018 and 2021). Sequenced on an Illumina HiSeq 1500. TCRdb reran the public reads through fastp at Q25 and MiXCR, keeping productive beta chains. Each CDR3 protein gets just one entry, which takes the most common genes and DNA from the rows behind it. Across this sample there are over 200,000 distinct CDR3 sequences, with roughly 13% seen only once. The ten largest account for roughly 8.7% of the sample. The sequenced sample consisted of PBMCs. The receptors shown here come from a human donor in good health (CMV status not recorded). Some clones in this sample may be carry-over from other donors' samples.

The table lists this clonotype with many counts. This chain uses TRBV7-3 with TRBJ2-4; TRBD2 might be the D (5 bases). Germline CDR1 SGHTA, CDR2 FQGTGA. The CDR3 loop spans 13 amino acids. Between the trimmed V and J ends, which lost 0 bases and 6 bases, there was a span of 6 bases. This chain's CDR3 is CASSLTGRNIQYF. DNA of the CDR3: TGTGCCAGCAGCTTAACGGGGAGAAACATTCAGTACTTC.

This clonotype was recorded at least ten times. The V call is TRBV19, the J call TRBJ2-3; D call uncertain. Deletions cut 0 bases from V and 6 bases from J, with 13 bases between. CDR3 size: 15 residues. In germline, CDR1 is LNHDA, CDR2 SQIVND (reference sequence). This chain's CDR3 is CASSIDRVDSDTQYF. In nucleotides, the CDR3 is TGTGCCAGTAGTATAGATCGAGTGGATTCCGATACGCAGTATTTT. Using reference TRBV19 and TRBJ2-3 for the parts outside the CDR3, the full variable domain is DGGITQSPKYLFRKEGQNVTLSCEQNLNHDAMYWYRQDPGQGLRLIYYSQIVNDFQKGDIAEGYSVSREKKESFPLTVTSAQKNPTAFYLCASSIDRVDSDTQYFGPGTRLTVL.

This clonotype has ten or more counts. The genes are TRBV20-1 and TRBJ2-3, with 13 bases that match TRBD2. The ends lost 5 bases at V and 2 bases at J; junction bases unmatched: 4. Germline loops: CDR1 DFQATT, CDR2 SNEGSKA (reference sequence). This CDR3 is built from 15 residues. The CDR3 nucleotides read TGCAGTGCTGGGGGACTAGCGGGACTCACAGATACGCAGTATTTT. Translating gives CSAGGLAGLTDTQYF.

This clonotype was recorded a few times. The chain employs TRBV20-1 and TRBJ2-7, with 8 nucleotides matching TRBD1. The V gene end was trimmed by 6 bases and the J gene end by 1 base; junction bases not matched to a gene: 8. This CDR3 has 14 amino acids. CDR1 and CDR2 (germline): DFQATT, SNEGSKA (reference sequence). The CDR3 protein is CSAPGGKGSYEQYF. The CDR3 coding sequence is TGCAGTGCCCCAGGGGGCAAAGGATCCTACGAGCAGTACTTC.

This clonotype was counted at least ten times. This chain connects TRBV6-2 or TRBV6-3 to TRBJ1-1; 9 positions match TRBD1. The V gene's germline CDR1 is MNHEY and CDR2 SVGEGT. CDR3 length equals 15 residues. Losses at the gene ends were 5 bases for V and 5 bases for J; bases not matched to a gene: 9. The CDR3 nucleotides are TGTGCCAGCAGTCCCACACAGGGGGCTTATACTGAAGCTTTCTTT. It specifies CASSPTQGAYTEAFF.

Comments on this clonotype: Possible read error: a much larger clone is one base away. The rearrangement joins TRBV28 to TRBJ1-1; no clear D gene. This CDR3 has 11 residues. Trimming stripped 10 bases from V and 6 bases from J, with 12 bases between. The germline V gene encodes CDR1 MDHEN and CDR2 SYDVKM. The CDR3 DNA reads TGTGCCAACATAAGGGTGGCTGAAGCTTTCTTT. Amino acid sequence: CANIRVAEAFF. Full variable domain (rest looked up from reference TRBV28 and TRBJ1-1): DVKVTQSSRYLVKRTGEKVFLECVQDMDHENMFWYRQDPGLGLRLIYFSYDVKMKEKGDIPEGYSVSREKKERFSLILESASTNQTSMYLCANIRVAEAFFGQGTRLTVV.

A single count supports this clonotype. As the CDR3 is not closed by the conserved phenylalanine or tryptophan, this likely results from a read error. The rearrangement joins TRBV27 to TRBJ1-1, with D maybe TRBD1 (5 bases). This CDR3 is built from 14 residues. Germline V gene data show CDR1 as MNHEY and CDR2 as SMNVEV (reference sequence). Trimming cost V 6 bases and J 3 bases, with 14 bases left between them. The CDR3 here is CASRVAGLHTEAFL. DNA of the CDR3: TGTGCCAGCAGGGTGGCAGGGCTACACACTGAAGCTTTCCTT.

The table lists this clonotype with a few counts. The chain links TRBV4-3 to TRBJ2-3; 10 bases fit TRBD2. This CDR3 is 17 amino acids long. Trimming took 2 bases from V and 1 from J; bases not matched to a gene: 6. Per the germline V gene, CDR1 is LGHNA and CDR2 is YSLEER. Here the CDR3 reads CASSQSSGGSGTDTQYF. The CDR3 DNA follows: TGCGCCAGCAGCCAAAGTAGCGGGGGGTCCGGCACAGATACGCAGTATTTT.

The table lists this clonotype with many counts. The V call is TRBV6-5, the J call TRBJ1-1, with D maybe TRBD1 (6 bases). This CDR3 contains 16 residues. The germline V and J ends were trimmed by 1 base and 4 bases, with 16 bases remaining between them. Germline loops: CDR1 MNHEY, CDR2 SVGAGI. The chain's CDR3 is CASSYLRGRFPTEAFF. The CDR3 DNA reads TGTGCCAGCAGTTACTTAAGGGGGAGGTTCCCCACTGAAGCTTTCTTT.

The chain uses TRBV6-5 and TRBJ2-7; 7 nucleotides line up with TRBD2. The CDR3 is 12 amino acids. J lost 3 bases, V lost 8 bases, and 4 bases had no gene match. CDR1 and CDR2 (germline): MNHEY, SVGAGI. CDR3 residues: CASRGEFYEQYF. For the CDR3, the DNA is TGTGCCAGCCGGGGGGAGTTCTACGAGCAGTACTTC.

This clonotype was seen repeatedly, ten times or more. The chain couples TRBV29-1 to TRBJ1-1, with D unresolved. The V end was cut by 1 base, the J end by 0 bases, with 6 bases between. This CDR3 comprises 13 residues. Germline V gene data show CDR1 as SQVTM and CDR2 as ANQGSEA. This CDR3 is CSVEGQLNTEAFF. The CDR3 DNA reads as TGCAGCGTTGAAGGGCAGTTGAACACTGAAGCTTTCTTT.

The chain joins TRBV18 to TRBJ1-2; TRBD1 might be the D (6 bases). CDR1 KGHSH and CDR2 LQKENI come from the germline V gene. The CDR3 contains 13 residues. The germline V and J ends were trimmed by 2 bases and 10 bases, with 14 bases remaining between them. CDR3 sequence: CASSPETTGDYTF. CDR3 DNA sequence: TGTGCCAGCTCACCAGAAACGACAGGAGACTACACCTTC. The full variable domain, in which reference TRBV18 and TRBJ1-2 provide the parts outside the CDR3, is NAGVMQNPRHLVRRRGQEARLRCSPMKGHSHVYWYRQLPEEGLKFMVYLQKENIIDESGMPKERFSAEFPKEGPSILRIQQVVRGDSAAYFCASSPETTGDYTFGSGTRLTVV.

Remarks on this clonotype: This clone may be a read error of a much larger clone one base away. This chain joins TRBV28 and TRBJ2-3; TRBD2 aligns across 8 bases. CDR3 size: 14 residues. Germline V gene sequence: CDR1 MDHEN, CDR2 SYDVKM. Germline trimming cut 6 bases from V and 3 bases from J; bases unmatched to any gene: 5. CDR3 bases: TGTGCCAGCAGGTCGGGAGGGTCAACAGATACGCAGTATTTT. Amino acid sequence: CASRSGGSTDTQYF.

This clonotype was detected only a few times. The rearrangement links TRBV11-2 to TRBJ1-3; D gene unclear. V was trimmed by 2 bases and J by 4 bases, leaving 6 bases between them. Germline V gives CDR1 SGHAT, CDR2 FQNNGV. The CDR3 is 13 amino acids. The CDR3 spells CASSLSIGNTIYF. The CDR3 DNA reads as TGTGCCAGCAGCTTAAGTATCGGAAACACCATATATTTT.

In this sample, this clonotype turned up many times. The J gene is TRBJ2-5, the V gene TRBV7-9, with TRBD1 identical over 7 bases. The CDR3 is made up of 14 amino acids. J was trimmed by 4 bases and V by 2 bases; bases with no gene match: 4. CDR1 SEHNR and CDR2 FQNEAQ come from the germline V gene (reference sequence). DNA for the CDR3: TGTGCCAGCAGCTTAACAGGGGAGTTAGAGACCCAGTACTTC. Translation gives CASSLTGELETQYF.

This chain joins TRBV9 and TRBJ2-1; D is ambiguous. Trimming took off 0 bases at V and 6 bases at J, with 13 bases between the two ends. CDR3 size: 15 residues. Looked up from germline, CDR1 is SGDLS and CDR2 is YYNGEE. DNA for the CDR3: TGTGCCAGCAGCGTAGGGTCAGGCCCGCCCAATGAGCAGTTCTTC. This encodes CASSVGSGPPNEQFF.

This sequence joins TRBV10-3 and TRBJ2-3, with 9 bases identical to TRBD2. J lost 0 bases, V lost 8 bases, and 3 bases had no gene match. Germline V gene data show CDR1 as ENHRY and CDR2 as SYGVKD. The CDR3 runs 14 residues. Here the CDR3 reads CAIRLAGSTDTQYF. CDR3 sequence (DNA): TGTGCCATCCGGCTAGCGGGGAGCACAGATACGCAGTATTTT.

DNA of the CDR3: TGTGCCAGCATGGAGGTGGCGGAACGGACGCAGTATTTT. It codes for CASMEVAERTQYF. The chain joins TRBV6-2 or TRBV6-3 to TRBJ2-3, with TRBD2 as a possible D gene (5 bases). This CDR3 comprises 13 residues. V was cut by 7 bases and J by 9 bases, with 17 bases left in between. Germline lookup yields CDR1 MNHEY and CDR2 SVGEGT.

The V and J genes are TRBV7-3 and TRBJ1-2, with D maybe TRBD1 (6 bases). Germline V CDR1 and CDR2: SGHTA, FQGTGA. Between the trimmed V and J ends, which lost 5 bases and 3 bases, there was a span of 16 bases. CDR3 size: 15 residues. CDR3 DNA sequence: TGTGCCAGCAGCCCCTATGCGGGGGGCGACTATGGCTACACCTTC. It encodes CASSPYAGGDYGYTF.

Many counts were recorded for this clonotype. The V and J genes are TRBV10-2 and TRBJ2-7; no firm D call. CDR1 and CDR2 (germline): WSHSY, SAAADI. This CDR3 spans 12 amino acids. V was trimmed by 2 bases and J by 3 bases, leaving 5 bases between them. CDR3 bases: TGCGCCAGCAGTGAGAGGCACTACGAGCAGTACTTC. Translated, it gives CASSERHYEQYF.

About this clonotype itself: Possible read error: a much larger clone is one base away. J is TRBJ1-3 and V is TRBV12-3 or TRBV12-4, with 7 bases matching TRBD1. J was trimmed by 4 bases and V by 8 bases; bases with no gene match: 5. The CDR3 is made up of 13 amino acids. CDR3 region: CASGPTGGNTIYF. For the CDR3, the DNA is TGTGCCAGCGGCCCGACAGGGGGAAACACCATATATTTT.

The chain combines TRBV27 with TRBJ2-2, with D perhaps TRBD1 (5 bases). Trimming took 5 bases from V and 4 from J, leaving 14 bases between them. This CDR3 is 15 amino acids long. CDR1 is MNHEY, CDR2 SMNVEV, per germline (reference sequence). CDR3 in DNA: TGTGCCAGCAGTGCTCAGGGTTCCGCCACCGGGGAGCTGTTTTTT. As protein: CASSAQGSATGELFF.

At least ten counts were recorded for this clonotype. V and J are TRBV7-8 and TRBJ1-1; 7 positions match TRBD1. This CDR3 has 15 amino acids. With V trimmed by 5 bases and J by 2 bases, 8 bases remained unmatched. Per the germline V gene, CDR1 is SGHVS and CDR2 is FQNEAQ. Here the CDR3 reads CASSATGAKNTEAFF. CDR3 in DNA: TGTGCCAGCAGCGCAACAGGGGCCAAAAACACTGAAGCTTTCTTT.

This clonotype was detected ten times or more. DNA of the CDR3: TGTGCCAGCAGCTTAGGGCGGACCCAGTACTTC. Translation gives CASSLGRTQYF. The chain uses TRBV7-2 and TRBJ2-5; D remains ambiguous. This CDR3 region has 11 residues. Germline V gene lookup returns CDR1 SGHTA and CDR2 FQGNSA. V was shortened by 1 base and J by 7 bases, with 4 bases between the two germline ends. Filled out from reference TRBV7-2 and TRBJ2-5, the complete variable domain reads GAGVSQSPSNKVTEKGKDVELRCDPISGHTALYWYRQSLGQGLEFLIYFQGNSAPDKSGLPSDRFSAERTGGSVSTLTIQRTQQEDSAVYLCASSLGRTQYFGPGTRLLVL.

This clonotype was seen a few times. The chain couples TRBV11-3 to TRBJ2-3; TRBD2 aligns across 8 bases. The V gene end was trimmed by 1 base and the J gene end by 2 bases; junction bases not matched to a gene: 5. The CDR3 is 16 amino acids. Germline values: CDR1 SGHNT, CDR2 YENEEA. The CDR3 protein is CASSLGTSGNTDTQYF. CDR3 coding DNA: TGTGCCAGCAGCTTAGGCACTAGCGGCAACACAGATACGCAGTATTTT.

This clonotype was found once. V gene TRBV29-1 combines with J gene TRBJ2-3, with TRBD2 matching 7 bases. V gave up 0 bases and J gave up 0 bases; unmatched junction bases: 9. Looked up from germline, CDR1 is SQVTM and CDR2 is ANQGSEA. The length of the CDR3 is 17 residues. The CDR3 sequence: CSVEDPSRGVSTDTQYF. The CDR3 DNA reads as TGCAGCGTTGAAGACCCCTCCCGGGGGGTTAGCACAGATACGCAGTATTTT.

This clonotype was counted between two and nine times. This sequence joins TRBV20-1 and TRBJ2-7, with D unclear. The CDR3 sequence is 13 residues long. Germline V gene data show CDR1 as DFQATT and CDR2 as SNEGSKA (reference sequence). Trimming stripped 5 bases from V and 4 bases from J, with 15 bases between. The DNA for the CDR3 is TGCAGTGCTCCGCGGCTCCTAAATTACGAGCAGTACTTC. Amino acid sequence: CSAPRLLNYEQYF.